These T cell receptor beta chains were read from a single sample in a study of beta chain features in type 1 diabetes. The data were produced by immunoSEQ multiplex PCR, yet TCRdb's version contains in-frame clones alone and is incomplete. This sample has more than 300,000 clones; 10% to 15% occur once, and the top ten carry over 0.008%. The sequencing sample was made of naive CD4+ T cells from blood. Every receptor here comes from a woman between 18 and 29 years old with type 1 diabetes. Each CDR3 is given with its conserved first and last residue. The order of the fields is CDR3 protein, CDR3 DNA, J gene, D gene, CDR3 length, clone size, V gene. D genes are given only for firm matches. The listing skips clone size in some rows; elsewhere it reads once, few, many or a size class.

CDR3 protein: CASSPKGNTIYF; CDR3 DNA: TGTGCCAGCAGTCCAAAAGGAAACACCATATATTTT; J gene: TRBJ1-3; D gene: -; CDR3 length: 12; clone size: -; V gene: TRBV6-5
CDR3 protein: CSVEDRRGPVTDTQYF; CDR3 DNA: TGCAGCGTTGAAGATCGGAGGGGACCGGTCACAGATACGCAGTATTTT; J gene: TRBJ2-3; D gene: -; CDR3 length: 16; clone size: -; V gene: TRBV29-1
CDR3 protein: CASSEAPGGHYGYTF; CDR3 DNA: TGTGCCAGCAGCGAAGCCCCAGGGGGCCACTATGGCTACACCTTC; J gene: TRBJ1-2; D gene: TRBD1; CDR3 length: 15; clone size: -; V gene: TRBV6-4
CDR3 protein: CASRYLVNTEAFF; CDR3 DNA: TGTGCCAGCCGGTATCTGGTAAACACTGAAGCTTTCTTT; J gene: TRBJ1-1; D gene: -; CDR3 length: 13; clone size: few; V gene: TRBV27
CDR3 protein: CASSQGAGSPGELFF; CDR3 DNA: TGCGCCAGCAGCCAAGGGGCAGGGTCGCCCGGGGAGCTGTTTTTT; J gene: TRBJ2-2; D gene: -; CDR3 length: 15; clone size: few; V gene: TRBV4-3
CDR3 protein: CASRGTSGGSETQYF; CDR3 DNA: TGCGCCAGCAGGGGGACTAGCGGGGGGTCGGAGACCCAGTACTTC; J gene: TRBJ2-5; D gene: TRBD2; CDR3 length: 15; clone size: -; V gene: TRBV10-2
CDR3 protein: CASSNGIDWLQEEQFF; CDR3 DNA: TGTGCCAGCAGCAATGGAATCGACTGGCTACAGGAGGAGCAGTTCTTC; J gene: TRBJ2-1; D gene: -; CDR3 length: 16; clone size: few; V gene: TRBV21-1
CDR3 protein: CASSLHAGGGNEQFF; CDR3 DNA: TGTGCCAGCAGCTTACACGCGGGAGGAGGAAATGAGCAGTTCTTC; J gene: TRBJ2-1; D gene: TRBD2; CDR3 length: 15; clone size: -; V gene: TRBV7-3
CDR3 protein: CASSLFTSGGGNIQYF; CDR3 DNA: TGTGCCAGCAGCTTATTCACTAGCGGGGGAGGAAACATTCAGTACTTC; J gene: TRBJ2-4; D gene: TRBD2; CDR3 length: 16; clone size: -; V gene: TRBV7-2
CDR3 protein: CASSSGTGASSYNEQFF; CDR3 DNA: TGCGCCAGCAGCTCCGGGACAGGGGCTAGCTCCTACAATGAGCAGTTCTTC; J gene: TRBJ2-1; D gene: TRBD1; CDR3 length: 17; clone size: -; V gene: TRBV5-1
CDR3 protein: CASSSQTSTDTQYF; CDR3 DNA: TGTGCCAGCAGTTCCCAGACTAGCACAGATACGCAGTATTTT; J gene: TRBJ2-3; D gene: -; CDR3 length: 14; clone size: few; V gene: TRBV6-6
CDR3 protein: CASSPAPGTQHF; CDR3 DNA: TGTGCCAGCTCACCGGCCCCAGGGACCCAGCATTTT; J gene: TRBJ1-5; D gene: -; CDR3 length: 12; clone size: -; V gene: TRBV18
CDR3 protein: CASSPSGVYEQYF; CDR3 DNA: TGTGCCAGCAGCCCATCCGGGGTCTACGAGCAGTACTTC; J gene: TRBJ2-7; D gene: -; CDR3 length: 13; clone size: -; V gene: TRBV13
CDR3 protein: CASSLSRTGATDTQYF; CDR3 DNA: TGTGCCAGCAGCCTATCTCGGACAGGGGCCACAGATACGCAGTATTTT; J gene: TRBJ2-3; D gene: TRBD1; CDR3 length: 16; clone size: few; V gene: TRBV11-2
CDR3 protein: CASSFDRGGTDTQYF; CDR3 DNA: TGTGCCAGCAGTTTCGACAGGGGCGGGACAGATACGCAGTATTTT; J gene: TRBJ2-3; D gene: TRBD1; CDR3 length: 15; clone size: -; V gene: TRBV27
CDR3 protein: CASSGLGNYGYTF; CDR3 DNA: TGCGCCAGCAGCGGTCTAGGAAACTATGGCTACACCTTC; J gene: TRBJ1-2; D gene: -; CDR3 length: 13; clone size: -; V gene: TRBV4-3
CDR3 protein: CASSVGGRQSNTEAFF; CDR3 DNA: TGTGCCAGCAGCGTAGGGGGGAGGCAATCGAACACTGAAGCTTTCTTT; J gene: TRBJ1-1; D gene: -; CDR3 length: 16; clone size: few; V gene: TRBV9
CDR3 protein: CASSLRPGTSGGGTDTQYF; CDR3 DNA: TGTGCCAGCAGCCTCCGACCCGGGACTAGCGGGGGCGGCACAGATACGCAGTATTTT; J gene: TRBJ2-3; D gene: TRBD2; CDR3 length: 19; clone size: -; V gene: TRBV7-2
CDR3 protein: CASSSRTENTEAFF; CDR3 DNA: TGCGCCAGCAGCTCCCGGACAGAAAACACTGAAGCTTTCTTT; J gene: TRBJ1-1; D gene: -; CDR3 length: 14; clone size: -; V gene: TRBV5-1
CDR3 protein: CASSLTPGHLGFYEQYF; CDR3 DNA: TGTGCCAGCAGCTTAACCCCGGGACACTTGGGGTTTTACGAGCAGTACTTC; J gene: TRBJ2-7; D gene: -; CDR3 length: 17; clone size: -; V gene: TRBV7-8
CDR3 protein: CASSVGSTSSYEQYF; CDR3 DNA: TGTGCCAGCAGCGTAGGTTCGACTAGCTCCTACGAGCAGTACTTC; J gene: TRBJ2-7; D gene: -; CDR3 length: 15; clone size: few; V gene: TRBV9
CDR3 protein: CASSPRGNTDTQYF; CDR3 DNA: TGTGCCAGCTCACCACGAGGGAACACAGATACGCAGTATTTT; J gene: TRBJ2-3; D gene: -; CDR3 length: 14; clone size: few; V gene: TRBV18
CDR3 protein: CASSPRVGTDYNEQFF; CDR3 DNA: TGTGCCAGCAGCCCGAGGGTCGGGACAGACTACAATGAGCAGTTCTTC; J gene: TRBJ2-1; D gene: TRBD1; CDR3 length: 16; clone size: few; V gene: TRBV7-8
CDR3 protein: CASSVDSWETQYF; CDR3 DNA: TGTGCCAGCAGCGTAGACAGTTGGGAGACCCAGTACTTC; J gene: TRBJ2-5; D gene: -; CDR3 length: 13; clone size: few; V gene: TRBV9
CDR3 protein: CASSPPGGGGYTF; CDR3 DNA: TGTGCCAGCTCACCACCCGGTGGAGGAGGCTACACCTTC; J gene: TRBJ1-2; D gene: -; CDR3 length: 13; clone size: -; V gene: TRBV18
CDR3 protein: CAWSTGRGGWSDTQYF; CDR3 DNA: TGTGCCTGGAGTACCGGGCGGGGGGGTTGGTCAGATACGCAGTATTTT; J gene: TRBJ2-3; D gene: TRBD2; CDR3 length: 16; clone size: -; V gene: TRBV30
CDR3 protein: CASSQDRVTSGTDTQYF; CDR3 DNA: TGTGCCAGCAGCCAAGATAGGGTGACTAGCGGGACAGATACGCAGTATTTT; J gene: TRBJ2-3; D gene: TRBD2; CDR3 length: 17; clone size: few; V gene: TRBV14
CDR3 protein: CASSPSGDNEQFF; CDR3 DNA: TGTGCCAGCAGCCCTAGCGGGGACAATGAGCAGTTCTTC; J gene: TRBJ2-1; D gene: TRBD2; CDR3 length: 13; clone size: few; V gene: TRBV7-9
CDR3 protein: CASSREWTGSSYEQYF; CDR3 DNA: TGCGCCAGCAGCCGAGAGTGGACAGGGTCCTCGTACGAGCAGTACTTC; J gene: TRBJ2-7; D gene: TRBD1; CDR3 length: 16; clone size: few; V gene: TRBV4-1
CDR3 protein: CASAPGTGGNQPQHF; CDR3 DNA: TGCGCCAGCGCCCCCGGGACAGGGGGCAATCAGCCCCAGCATTTT; J gene: TRBJ1-5; D gene: TRBD1; CDR3 length: 15; clone size: -; V gene: TRBV5-1
CDR3 protein: CASSQQDSLPYNEQFF; CDR3 DNA: TGCGCCAGCAGCCAACAGGACAGCCTCCCCTACAATGAGCAGTTCTTC; J gene: TRBJ2-1; D gene: -; CDR3 length: 16; clone size: few; V gene: TRBV4-3